These T cell receptor beta chains were read from a single sample in a study of cytomegalovirus exposure and HLA in healthy donors. The protocol was immunoSEQ multiplex PCR, while the TCRdb copy is restricted to in-frame clones and leaves out a portion. The sample includes about 43,000 clones, 60% to 70% of them seen just once. Material for sequencing was PBMCs. The receptors were sampled from a man in his sixties in good health and CMV-seropositive. Both conserved end residues are part of each CDR3. D genes are given only for firm matches. Not every row has a clone size; where given, it reads once, few, many or a size class.

D: TRBD2; size: .; V: TRBV4-1; J: TRBJ2-1; CDR3: CASSQFTSGYNEQFF; DNA: TGCGCCAGCAGCCAATTCACTAGCGGCTACAATGAGCAGTTCTTC
D: .; size: .; V: TRBV20-1; J: TRBJ1-2; CDR3: CSALPGYTF; DNA: TGCAGTGCTCTCCCTGGCTACACCTTC
D: .; size: .; V: TRBV30; J: TRBJ1-2; CDR3: CAWSGFEGWGYTF; DNA: TGTGCCTGGAGCGGATTTGAGGGTTGGGGCTACACCTTC
D: TRBD2; size: .; V: TRBV4-2; J: TRBJ2-2; CDR3: CASSQDLAGGVTGELFF; DNA: TGTGCCAGCAGCCAAGATTTAGCGGGAGGTGTTACCGGGGAGCTGTTTTTT
D: .; size: .; V: TRBV30; J: TRBJ1-2; CDR3: CAWSPSGYGYTF; DNA: TGTGCCTGGAGTCCCAGCGGGTATGGCTACACCTTC
D: .; size: .; V: TRBV5-6; J: TRBJ2-7; CDR3: CASSFHAYEQYF; DNA: TGTGCCAGCAGCTTTCATGCCTACGAGCAGTACTTC
D: .; size: .; V: TRBV9; J: TRBJ2-7; CDR3: CASSPRDKGHEQYF; DNA: TGTGCCAGCAGCCCCCGGGATAAGGGCCACGAGCAGTACTTC
D: .; size: .; V: TRBV29-1; J: TRBJ2-1; CDR3: CSVEGKASAAYNEQFF; DNA: TGCAGCGTTGAAGGAAAGGCGAGCGCGGCATACAATGAGCAGTTCTTC
D: TRBD1; size: .; V: TRBV5-6; J: TRBJ2-2; CDR3: CASSLGTGDTGELFF; DNA: TGTGCCAGCAGCTTGGGGACAGGAGACACCGGGGAGCTGTTTTTT
D: .; size: .; V: TRBV6-6; J: TRBJ2-2; CDR3: CASSYRGYGELFF; DNA: TGTGCCAGCAGTTATAGAGGGTACGGGGAGCTGTTTTTT
D: .; size: .; V: TRBV30; J: TRBJ1-4; CDR3: CAWKRGGNEKLFF; DNA: TGTGCCTGGAAGCGCGGGGGCAATGAAAAACTGTTTTTT
D: .; size: .; V: TRBV11-2; J: TRBJ2-3; CDR3: CASSFGPTITDTQYF; DNA: TGTGCCAGCAGCTTTGGGCCGACGATCACAGATACGCAGTATTTT
D: TRBD1; size: .; V: TRBV29-1; J: TRBJ1-1; CDR3: CSVAGGLKNTEAFF; DNA: TGCAGCGTTGCAGGGGGCTTAAAGAACACTGAAGCTTTCTTT
D: TRBD2; size: .; V: TRBV10-3; J: TRBJ2-3; CDR3: CAISEVAGPTDTQYF; DNA: TGTGCCATCAGTGAAGTAGCGGGTCCCACAGATACGCAGTATTTT
D: .; size: once; V: TRBV11-3; J: TRBJ2-1; CDR3: CASSLGGSSYNEQFF; DNA: TGTGCCAGCAGCTTGGGCGGGTCCTCCTACAATGAGCAGTTCTTC
D: TRBD2; size: .; V: TRBV9; J: TRBJ2-5; CDR3: CASSATSGRLEETQYF; DNA: TGTGCCAGCAGCGCGACTAGCGGGAGGCTTGAGGAGACCCAGTACTTC
D: TRBD1; size: few; V: TRBV5-6; J: TRBJ2-5; CDR3: CASSPTRQGRETQYF; DNA: TGTGCCAGCAGCCCAACTCGACAGGGAAGAGAGACCCAGTACTTC
D: TRBD1; size: .; V: TRBV6-5; J: TRBJ1-1; CDR3: CASSPGQPNTEAFF; DNA: TGTGCCAGCAGTCCGGGACAGCCCAACACTGAAGCTTTCTTT
D: TRBD2; size: once; V: TRBV4-2; J: TRBJ2-1; CDR3: CASSPLGASGSLTDEQFF; DNA: TGTGCCAGCAGCCCCCTGGGGGCTAGCGGGTCACTTACGGATGAGCAGTTCTTC
D: .; size: few; V: TRBV9; J: TRBJ1-1; CDR3: CASSVTANTEAFF; DNA: TGTGCCAGCAGCGTGACAGCAAACACTGAAGCTTTCTTT
D: .; size: few; V: TRBV19; J: TRBJ1-1; CDR3: CASSIGLMNTEAFF; DNA: TGTGCCAGTAGTATAGGACTTATGAACACTGAAGCTTTCTTT
D: .; size: .; V: TRBV7-3; J: TRBJ2-3; CDR3: CASSSQGWDTDTQYF; DNA: TGTGCCAGCAGCTCGCAGGGTTGGGACACAGATACGCAGTATTTT
D: TRBD1; size: large; V: TRBV5-4; J: TRBJ2-7; CDR3: CASSPWDRYYEQYF; DNA: TGTGCCAGCAGCCCATGGGACAGGTACTACGAGCAGTACTTC
D: TRBD1; size: .; V: TRBV19; J: TRBJ2-3; CDR3: CASRQGQTITDTQYF; DNA: TGTGCCAGTAGACAGGGACAGACGATCACAGATACGCAGTATTTT
D: TRBD2; size: .; V: TRBV5-4; J: TRBJ2-5; CDR3: CASSETSGETQYF; DNA: TGTGCCAGCAGCGAAACTAGCGGAGAGACCCAGTACTTC
D: TRBD2; size: .; V: TRBV7-8; J: TRBJ2-3; CDR3: CASSFKREPADTQYF; DNA: TGTGCCAGCAGCTTCAAGCGGGAGCCGGCGGATACGCAGTATTTT
D: .; size: once; V: TRBV29-1; J: TRBJ2-5; CDR3: CSVEESSKETQYF; DNA: TGCAGCGTTGAAGAGTCGAGTAAAGAGACCCAGTACTTC
D: TRBD2; size: medium-sized; V: TRBV7-9; J: TRBJ2-1; CDR3: CASSPLPTSGKDNEQFF; DNA: TGTGCCAGCAGCCCTCTACCGACTAGCGGAAAGGACAATGAGCAGTTCTTC
D: .; size: .; V: TRBV7-8; J: TRBJ2-2; CDR3: CASSQGRWTGELFF; DNA: TGTGCCAGCAGCCAAGGGAGATGGACCGGGGAGCTGTTTTTT
D: TRBD1; size: few; V: TRBV9; J: TRBJ2-2; CDR3: CASSPPGGGANTGELFF; DNA: TGTGCCAGCAGCCCCCCAGGGGGCGGAGCGAACACCGGGGAGCTGTTTTTT
D: TRBD2; size: .; V: TRBV4-2; J: TRBJ2-5; CDR3: CASSHEGTSGRAGETQYF; DNA: TGTGCCAGCAGCCATGAAGGGACTAGCGGGAGGGCCGGGGAGACCCAGTACTTC
D: .; size: .; V: TRBV6-5; J: TRBJ2-3; CDR3: CASSYSATPKGDTQYF; DNA: TGTGCCAGCAGTTACTCAGCGACCCCCAAAGGAGATACGCAGTATTTT
D: TRBD1; size: .; V: TRBV2; J: TRBJ1-5; CDR3: CASSNSGQGNLPQHF; DNA: TGTGCCAGCAGCAACTCGGGACAGGGGAACTTGCCCCAGCATTTT
D: TRBD1; size: .; V: TRBV25-1; J: TRBJ1-1; CDR3: CASRATGMNTEAFF; DNA: TGTGCCAGCAGGGCGACAGGGATGAACACTGAAGCTTTCTTT
D: .; size: .; V: TRBV4-1; J: TRBJ1-3; CDR3: CASSLRTETGNTIYF; DNA: TGCGCCAGCAGCTTGCGGACAGAGACTGGAAACACCATATATTTT